The next 20 T cell receptor beta chains were all read from a single sample in a study of human T cells and chemical hapten exposure. TCRdb reprocessed the RACE reads with MiXCR, giving one entry per CDR3 protein. The sample carries some 74,000 distinct CDR3 sequences, 12% to 15% recorded once. Time point denoted: pre-sensitization, week 0. Sample treatment: therapeutic diphenylcyclopropenone sensitization with weekly scalp DPC. The specimen comprised whole blood, sampled in connection with sensitization to the hapten diphenylcyclopropenone (DPC). These receptors were taken from a woman in her fifties or sixties with alopecia areata. Some clones in this sample may be carry-over from other donors' samples.

In its sample, this clonotype was seen a few times. This rearrangement joins TRBV7-2 to TRBJ2-3; the D gene could be TRBD1 or TRBD2 (5 bases each). Trimming took 5 bases from V and 0 from J, leaving 15 bases between them. Germline V gene lookup returns CDR1 SGHTA and CDR2 FQGNSA. This CDR3 is built from 16 residues. CDR3 in amino acids: CASSRGWDPSTDTQYF. The DNA for the CDR3 is TGTGCCAGCAGCCGCGGTTGGGACCCAAGCACAGATACGCAGTATTTT. Filled out from reference TRBV7-2 and TRBJ2-3, the complete variable domain reads GAGVSQSPSNKVTEKGKDVELRCDPISGHTALYWYRQSLGQGLEFLIYFQGNSAPDKSGLPSDRFSAERTGGSVSTLTIQRTQQEDSAVYLCASSRGWDPSTDTQYFGPGTRLTVL.

J is TRBJ2-7 and V is TRBV7-2; TRBD1 aligns across 10 bases. CDR3 length equals 15 residues. V trimming: 5 bases; J trimming: 4 bases; junction bases outside the gene matches: 8. The germline CDR1 and CDR2 sequences are SGHTA and FQGNSA. The CDR3 is CASSLETGGEYEQYF. The CDR3, as DNA: TGTGCCAGCAGCCTAGAGACAGGGGGCGAGTACGAGCAGTACTTC.

To note about this clonotype: This clone may be a read error of a much larger clone one base away. The rearrangement joins TRBV7-2 to TRBJ2-3; 9 bases map to TRBD2. CDR3 length: 14 amino acids. Per germline, CDR1 SGHTA and CDR2 FQGNSA. Losses at the gene ends were 1 base for V and 4 bases for J; bases not matched to a gene: 0. As DNA, the CDR3 is TGTACCAGCAGCTTAGTAGCGGGAGCAGATACGCAGTATTTT. It yields the protein CTSSLVAGADTQYF.

The chain joins TRBV7-9 to TRBJ1-1; 9 bases agree with TRBD1. The V and J ends lost 4 bases and 9 bases, in that order; junction bases with no gene match: 6. This CDR3 comprises 13 residues. Germline V gene sequence: CDR1 SEHNR, CDR2 FQNEAQ (reference sequence). CDR3 region: CASSSWDREKAFF. For the CDR3, the DNA is TGTGCCAGCAGCTCCTGGGACAGGGAAAAAGCTTTCTTT.

This clonotype was detected only a few times. The CDR3 sequence: CSGTGGGTDTQYF. The DNA for the CDR3 is TGCAGCGGTACAGGGGGTGGCACAGATACGCAGTATTTT. This chain joins TRBV29-1 and TRBJ2-3; 8 nucleotides agree with TRBD1. The J segment lost 1 base and the V segment lost 7 bases, leaving 4 bases of the junction unmatched. CDR3 length equals 13 residues. Germline CDR1 reads SQVTM; CDR2 reads ANQGSEA.

This sequence joins TRBV4-1 and TRBJ2-7; 7 bases are a match to TRBD1. The length of the CDR3 is 15 residues. V was clipped by 4 bases and J by 3 bases; unmatched bases: 9. The germline gives CDR1 MGHRA, CDR2 YSYEKL. CDR3 amino acids: CASSLSTGDLYEQYF. In nucleotides, the CDR3 is TGCGCCAGCAGCCTATCAACAGGGGACCTCTACGAGCAGTACTTC.

This clonotype appeared a few times. The chain couples TRBV11-2 to TRBJ2-1; 10 nucleotides agree with TRBD2. Germline CDR1 is SGHAT and CDR2 is FQNNGV. The CDR3 spans 15 residues. The junction had 12 bases not matched to a gene; V was cut back by 7 bases and J by 9 bases. The CDR3 sequence is CASMGSGRAFLEQFF. In nucleotides, the CDR3 is TGTGCCAGCATGGGGAGCGGGAGGGCCTTTCTTGAGCAGTTCTTC. The whole variable domain, remainder taken from reference TRBV11-2 and TRBJ2-1, is EAGVAQSPRYKIIEKRQSVAFWCNPISGHATLYWYQQILGQGPKLLIQFQNNGVVDDSQLPKDRFSAERLKGVDSTLKIQPAKLEDSAVYLCASMGSGRAFLEQFFGPGTRLTVL.

There are a few counts of this clonotype. In DNA, the CDR3 is TGCAGTGCCCTGACTAGCGGTCAAGAGACCCAGTACTTC. Its translation is CSALTSGQETQYF. The rearrangement uses TRBV20-1 and TRBJ2-5; TRBD2 agrees at 9 bases. V shed 6 bases and J 2 bases; nucleotides not matched to a gene: 4. CDR3 length: 13 amino acids. Germline CDR1 is DFQATT and CDR2 is SNEGSKA (reference sequence).

At least ten counts were recorded for this clonotype. The V and J genes are TRBV6-2 or TRBV6-3 and TRBJ2-7; D is unclear. CDR3 length equals 17 residues. Germline CDR1 MNHEY, CDR2 SVGEGT. V lost 2 bases to trimming and J lost 2 bases, with 19 bases between them. CDR3 loop: CASSYPLTGPTTYEQYF. In nucleotides, the CDR3 is TGTGCCAGCAGTTACCCCCTAACGGGCCCAACGACCTACGAGCAGTACTTC.

This clonotype was counted between two and nine times. J is TRBJ2-7 and V is TRBV19; unclear D gene. The CDR3 extends over 13 amino acids. V shed 4 bases and J shed 6 bases, with 13 bases lying between them. In germline, CDR1 is LNHDA, CDR2 SQIVND (reference sequence). The CDR3 sequence: CASSTRTAGEQYF. Written as DNA, the CDR3 is TGTGCCAGTAGTACCCGGACGGCAGGCGAGCAGTACTTC.

This clonotype was seen only a few times. The chain uses TRBV6-1 and TRBJ2-7, with 12 bases matching TRBD2. CDR1 is MNHNS, CDR2 SASEGT, per germline. CDR3 length equals 14 residues. V trimming: 6 bases; J trimming: 3 bases; junction bases outside the gene matches: 3. The CDR3 spells CASSPSGRVYEQYF. The CDR3 nucleotides read TGTGCCAGCAGCCCTAGCGGGAGGGTCTACGAGCAGTACTTC.

This clonotype was seen a handful of times. The chain joins TRBV20-1 to TRBJ1-1; weak D call: TRBD1 (6 bases). CDR1 DFQATT and CDR2 SNEGSKA come from the germline V gene (reference sequence). The germline V and J ends were trimmed by 6 bases and 4 bases, with 21 bases remaining between them. The CDR3 runs to 15 residues. The CDR3 sequence is CSAPKAGALGTEAFF. The DNA of the CDR3 is TGCAGTGCCCCCAAAGCGGGGGCGCTTGGCACTGAAGCTTTCTTT.

Only a few counts were recorded for this clonotype. This CDR3 is CASRLGNSGANVLTF. CDR3 in DNA: TGTGCCAGCAGGCTAGGTAACTCTGGGGCCAACGTCCTGACTTTC. This chain uses TRBV4-2 with TRBJ2-6, with D hard to call. This CDR3 spans 15 amino acids. CDR1 is LGHNA, CDR2 YNFKEQ, per germline. Trimming left V 6 bases short and J 0 bases short, with 9 bases between.

The rearrangement links TRBV7-8 to TRBJ1-5; 7 nucleotides align to TRBD1. Germline CDR1 and CDR2: SGHVS and FQNEAQ. This CDR3 region has 15 residues. V was pared by 5 bases and J by 3 bases, with 7 bases of the junction left unmatched. The chain's CDR3 is CASSTRQGNNQPQHF. CDR3 DNA sequence: TGTGCCAGCAGCACTAGACAGGGAAACAATCAGCCCCAGCATTTT. The whole variable domain, remainder taken from reference TRBV7-8 and TRBJ1-5, is GAGVSQSPRYKVAKRGQDVALRCDPISGHVSLFWYQQALGQGPEFLTYFQNEAQLDKSGLPSDRFFAERPEGSVSTLKIQRTQQEDSAVYLCASSTRQGNNQPQHFGDGTRLSIL.

CDR3 amino acids: CASSYSFGGAYNEQFF. CDR3 DNA: TGTGCCAGCAGTTACTCCTTTGGGGGAGCGTACAATGAGCAGTTCTTC. V gene TRBV6-2 or TRBV6-3 combines with J gene TRBJ2-1, with D possibly called TRBD1 or TRBD2 (5 bases each). V lost 0 bases and J 4 bases, leaving 13 bases between the germline ends. Germline lookup yields CDR1 MNHEY and CDR2 SVGEGT. This CDR3 region has 16 residues.

In this sample, this clonotype turned up a few times. The V call is TRBV27, the J call TRBJ2-7; tentatively, D is TRBD2 (5 bases). Germline V CDR1 and CDR2: MNHEY, SMNVEV (reference sequence). This CDR3 spans 13 amino acids. The V end was cut by 6 bases, the J end by 6 bases, with 15 bases between. In DNA form, the CDR3 reads TGTGCCAGCAGCGACCTAGCCCCTTCCGAGCAGTACTTC. Protein: CASSDLAPSEQYF.

The rearrangement links TRBV15 to TRBJ2-2, with D unresolved. Trimming took off 0 bases at V and 4 bases at J, with 9 bases between the two ends. Germline loops: CDR1 LNHNV, CDR2 YYDKDF (reference sequence). The CDR3 contains 15 residues. The DNA for the CDR3 is TGTGCCACCAGCAGAGATTCTCCTCCCACCGGGGAGCTGTTTTTT. Translated: CATSRDSPPTGELFF. The complete variable domain, with remaining parts taken from reference TRBV15 and TRBJ2-2, reads DAMVIQNPRYQVTQFGKPVTLSCSQTLNHNVMYWYQQKSSQAPKLLFHYYDKDFNNEADTPDNFQSRRPNTSFCFLDIRSPGLGDTAMYLCATSRDSPPTGELFFGEGSRLTVL.

In its sample, this clonotype was seen many times. The chain employs TRBV5-5 and TRBJ2-1, with D possibly matching TRBD2 (5 bases). Germline CDR1 is SGHKS and CDR2 is YYEKEE (reference sequence). V shed 4 bases and J shed 4 bases, with 9 bases lying between them. This CDR3 is built from 13 residues. The CDR3 loop reads CASSPWTYNEQFF. DNA for the CDR3: TGTGCCAGCAGCCCTTGGACTTACAATGAGCAGTTCTTC.

This clonotype was detected ten times or more. V gene TRBV28 combines with J gene TRBJ2-7; the match to TRBD1 covers 8 bases. CDR1 is MDHEN and CDR2 is SYDVKM in the germline V gene. J gave up 3 bases and V 7 bases, and 2 bases lay outside the gene matches. The CDR3 is 12 residues long. Here the CDR3 reads CASTQGDYEQYF. The CDR3 nucleotides read TGTGCCAGCACACAGGGGGACTACGAGCAGTACTTC.

V gene TRBV29-1 combines with J gene TRBJ2-1; D might be TRBD1 (6 bases). V lost 4 bases, J lost 6 bases, and 7 bases lay in between. Germline CDR1 SQVTM, CDR2 ANQGSEA. This CDR3 contains 11 residues. The CDR3 here is CSVAGANEQFF. The CDR3 nucleotides are TGCAGCGTTGCAGGGGCCAATGAGCAGTTCTTC.